Listed below are T cell receptor beta chains from one sample, sequenced in a study of memory CD4+ T cells and cytomegalovirus serostatus. Some clones are missing from TCRdb's copy, which holds only in-frame ones; the method was immunoSEQ multiplex PCR. In the table there are around 50,000 clones, roughly three quarters of which are singletons. The sequenced sample was memory CD4+ T cells from blood. The receptors were sampled from an adult in good health and CMV-seronegative. CDR3s include the opening cysteine and the closing phenylalanine or tryptophan. D genes are given only for firm matches. Expanded clones get a size class; other rows say once, few or many, or leave the size out.

TRBV5-4	-	TRBD1	14	TRBJ2-4	TGTGCCAGCAGCTTAGACAGGGGGAAAAACATTCAGTACTTC	CASSLDRGKNIQYF
TRBV5-1	-	TRBD1	17	TRBJ1-1	TGCGCCAGCAGCTTGGCAGGGACAGGGGCGGTGAACACTGAAGCTTTCTTT	CASSLAGTGAVNTEAFF
TRBV6-6	-	-	15	TRBJ1-2	TGTGCCAGCAGTTTTGCCAGGGGTGTAGGGTATGGCTACACCTTC	CASSFARGVGYGYTF
TRBV19	-	TRBD2	17	TRBJ2-1	TGTGCCAGTAGTACCGGACGACTAGCGGGCTCCTACAATGAGCAGTTCTTC	CASSTGRLAGSYNEQFF
TRBV19	-	TRBD2	16	TRBJ2-5	TGTGCCAGTAGTAGCACTGGGACTAGCGTGGTGGAGACCCAGTACTTC	CASSSTGTSVVETQYF
TRBV9	few	TRBD1	14	TRBJ2-3	TGTGCCAGCAGCTCGAGGACAGGCGCGGATACGCAGTATTTT	CASSSRTGADTQYF
TRBV7-7	-	TRBD2	13	TRBJ2-5	TGTGCTAGCAGCAGAGCGGGAGAAGAGACCCAGTACTTC	CASSRAGEETQYF
TRBV18	few	TRBD1	15	TRBJ2-5	TGTGCCAGCTCACCGACACAGGGGACCGGAGAGACCCAGTACTTC	CASSPTQGTGETQYF
TRBV6-1	-	-	14	TRBJ1-6	TGTGCCAGCAGTGCGGGACCGTATAATTCACCCCTCCACTTT	CASSAGPYNSPLHF
TRBV4-1	few	-	17	TRBJ2-1	TGCGCCAGCAGCCAGGCCGACATGGGATTCTCCTACAATGAGCAGTTCTTC	CASSQADMGFSYNEQFF
TRBV12-5	once	TRBD2	15	TRBJ2-1	TGTGCTAGTGGTTTCGGGACTAGCGGGAGGAATGAGCAGTTCTTC	CASGFGTSGRNEQFF
TRBV19	-	TRBD1	16	TRBJ1-5	TGTGCCAGTAGTTCACGACCGGGACAGGGCCATCAGCCCCAGCATTTT	CASSSRPGQGHQPQHF
TRBV18	-	-	12	TRBJ2-7	TGTGCCAGCTCACCCGGTAAAGGCGAGCAGTACTTC	CASSPGKGEQYF
TRBV5-5	-	-	14	TRBJ1-5	TGTGCCAGCAGCTTGGTGGGCGGCAATCAGCCCCAGCATTTT	CASSLVGGNQPQHF
TRBV28	-	-	13	TRBJ1-6	TGTGCCAGCAGCACGAGACTAGCTTCACCCCTCCACTTT	CASSTRLASPLHF
TRBV2	-	-	13	TRBJ2-7	TGTGCCAGCAGTGTGGAGCGGGCCTACGAGCAGTACTTC	CASSVERAYEQYF
TRBV4-2	once	-	14	TRBJ2-3	TGTGCCAGCAGCCAAGTTACTGGCACAGATACGCAGTATTTT	CASSQVTGTDTQYF
TRBV30	-	TRBD2	19	TRBJ2-6	TGTGCCTGGAGTGCGGGACTAGCGGGAGGGAGGAGGGGGGCCAACGTCCTGACTTTC	CAWSAGLAGGRRGANVLTF
TRBV7-3	-	TRBD1	14	TRBJ2-1	TGTGCCAGCAGCCCGCGCCAGGGGGCCAGTGAGCAGTTCTTC	CASSPRQGASEQFF
TRBV19	few	-	15	TRBJ2-7	TGTGCCAGTAGACGGGGGGGGACAGACTCCTACGAGCAGTACTTC	CASRRGGTDSYEQYF
TRBV9	-	TRBD2	16	TRBJ2-2	TGTGCCAGCAGCGTCAGACTAGCGGGAGGTGTCGGGGAGCTGTTTTTT	CASSVRLAGGVGELFF
TRBV7-3	-	-	15	TRBJ2-3	TGTGCCAGCAGCCGTCAGCCCTCCAGCACAGATACGCAGTATTTT	CASSRQPSSTDTQYF
TRBV7-9	-	-	11	TRBJ1-1	TGTGCCAGCAGCTTGGGGGGAGAAGCTTTCTTT	CASSLGGEAFF
TRBV10-1	once	TRBD2	17	TRBJ2-1	TGCGCCAGCAGCGAACGACTAGCGGGAGGCCCCTACAATGAGCAGTTCTTC	CASSERLAGGPYNEQFF
TRBV2	-	-	14	TRBJ1-1	TGTGCCAGCAGTGCCCACGAAAGAAACACTGAAGCTTTCTTT	CASSAHERNTEAFF
TRBV30	-	-	13	TRBJ1-1	TGTGCTTGCCGAGGGGTTAAAGGCACTGAAGCTTTCTTT	CACRGVKGTEAFF
TRBV28	-	-	12	TRBJ2-3	TGTGCCAGCACGGGCGGCACAGATACGCAGTATTTT	CASTGGTDTQYF
TRBV5-1	-	-	14	TRBJ2-7	TGCGCCAGCAGCTCCTCAGGGGGGCGATACGAGCAGTACTTC	CASSSSGGRYEQYF
TRBV12-2	-	-	17	TRBJ2-2	TGTGCAAGTCGCTTAGGACAGGGAGCACGACCCTCCGGGGAGCTGTTTTTT	CASRLGQGARPSGELFF